What follows is one TCR beta chain and its context. No antigen is known for it. The data were taken from a study of CD8 T cells in Susac syndrome. The study's findings and limits: Regarding the TCR sequencing and HLA analysis, the study admitted that a relatively small number of individuals were involved.

V was cut by 6 bases and J by 5 bases, with 17 bases left in between. CDR1 MNHEY and CDR2 SVGEGT come from the germline V gene. The CDR3 has 14 residues. cDNA came from roughly 0.53 to 1 ug RNA primed by random hexamers. One entry per CDR3 protein, called by TCRdb with MiXCR from the immunoSEQ multiplex PCR reads. The sample holds more than 55,000 distinct CDR3 sequences, 85% to 95% seen once. TCR beta sequences were obtained from blood CD8+ and CD4+ T cells. Healthy donors served as age- and sex-matched controls. Negative isolation was used for CD8+ and CD4+ T cells and FACS enrichment for TEMRA cells.

The chain recombines TRBV6-2 or TRBV6-3 with TRBJ2-7, with D perhaps matching TRBD1 (7 bases). The sequencing sample was made of CD8+ T cells from PBMCs. The sequence was obtained from a human donor in good health. The CDR3 spells CASSLLGGQNEQYF. The CDR3 coding sequence is TGTGCCAGCAGCCTTTTGGGGGGACAGAACGAGCAGTACTTC.